The 21 T cell receptor beta chains reported below all come from one sample, sequenced in a study of blood T cell repertoires in COVID-19. The repertoire was sequenced with immunoSEQ multiplex PCR; TCRdb's copy has only in-frame clones and lacks some. The profile shows about 130,000 clones, approximately 83% of them singletons. Material: peripheral blood. The receptors derive from a woman between 50 and 59 years old with acute or convalescent COVID-19.

The V call is TRBV4-1, the J call TRBJ2-3; 10 nucleotides agree with TRBD2. Germline V lookup: CDR1 MGHRA, CDR2 YSYEKL. The length of the CDR3 is 17 residues. The V segment lost 0 bases and the J segment 4 bases; nucleotides outside the gene matches: 7. CDR3 coding DNA: TGCGCCAGCAGCCAAGACGGAGCGGGGGGGGCATCAGATACGCAGTATTTT. This translates into CASSQDGAGGASDTQYF.

This clone was seen a few times. The CDR3 bases are TGTGCCAGCAGGCGGGGTAGGACAGGGGGCCAAATGAACACTGAAGCTTTCTTT. Protein: CASRRGRTGGQMNTEAFF. The chain uses TRBV27 and TRBJ1-1, with 11 bases fitting TRBD1. The CDR3 is 18 amino acids. V lost 6 bases to trimming and J lost 0 bases; unmatched junction nucleotides: 12. CDR1 is MNHEY and CDR2 is SMNVEV in the germline V gene (reference sequence).

The chain is built from TRBV9 and TRBJ2-7; 7 nucleotides match TRBD1. The germline V gene encodes CDR1 SGDLS and CDR2 YYNGEE. CDR3 length: 15 residues. Losses at the gene ends were 4 bases for V and 0 bases for J; bases not matched to a gene: 7. The CDR3 bases are TGTGCCAGCAGCCCCGACAGGGCGAGCTCCTACGAGCAGTACTTC. Its protein product is CASSPDRASSYEQYF.

The gene calls are TRBV30 and TRBJ1-2; 7 nucleotides line up with TRBD1. V lost 2 bases and J lost 6; bases outside the gene matches: 3. The CDR3 runs to 12 residues. CDR1 is GTSNPN, CDR2 SVGIG, per germline (reference sequence). This chain's CDR3 is CAWSFRGNGYTF. CDR3 nucleotides: TGTGCCTGGAGTTTCAGGGGGAATGGCTACACCTTC.

The chain joins TRBV5-1 to TRBJ2-3; D unclear. This CDR3 is built from 15 residues. Trimming took 0 bases from V and 6 from J, leaving 14 bases between them. Germline V gene sequence: CDR1 SGHRS, CDR2 YFSETQ. Here the CDR3 reads CASSLGKAALDTQYF. The CDR3 nucleotides read TGCGCCAGCAGCTTGGGTAAGGCGGCCCTGGATACGCAGTATTTT.

The rearrangement links TRBV7-9 to TRBJ1-3, with 9 bases identical to TRBD1. The ends lost 4 bases at V and 8 bases at J; junction bases unmatched: 3. Germline loops: CDR1 SEHNR, CDR2 FQNEAQ (reference sequence). The CDR3 contains 13 residues. The CDR3 nucleotides are TGTGCCAGCAGCTCGACAGGGGGAGACACCATATATTTT. Translation: CASSSTGGDTIYF.

The rearrangement links TRBV4-1 to TRBJ2-4, with D possibly being TRBD1 (6 bases). The CDR3 runs 15 residues. V was clipped by 2 bases and J by 1 base, with 9 bases between them. The V gene's germline CDR1 is MGHRA and CDR2 YSYEKL. CDR3 nucleotides: TGCGCCAGCAGCCAACCCACAGGGGCCAAAAACATTCAGTACTTC. Translation: CASSQPTGAKNIQYF.

The chain uses TRBV2 and TRBJ1-5; D is undetermined. The CDR3 is 14 amino acids. Germline-derived CDR1 and CDR2 are SNHLY and FYNNEI. V gave up 8 bases and J gave up 0 bases, with 11 bases separating them. The CDR3 coding sequence is TGTGCCAGCGGTAGAAGTAATAGCAATCAGCCCCAGCATTTT. Translated, it gives CASGRSNSNQPQHF.

The chain couples TRBV2 to TRBJ1-3, with D maybe TRBD1 (5 bases). Germline CDR1 and CDR2: SNHLY and FYNNEI. V was trimmed by 7 bases and J by 2 bases, leaving 9 bases between them. The CDR3 is 13 amino acids. The CDR3 nucleotides are TGTGCCAGCAAGGGCAGGGCTGGAAACACCATATATTTT. It is translated as CASKGRAGNTIYF.

This rearrangement joins TRBV25-1 to TRBJ2-1; 9 bases line up with TRBD1. With 7 bases clipped from V and 5 bases from J, the junction kept 6 bases outside the gene matches. CDR1 and CDR2 (germline): MGHDK, SYGVNS. The CDR3 consists of 14 residues. In DNA, the CDR3 is TGTGCCAGCACCGACAGGACAGGGGACAATGAGCAGTTCTTC. Amino acids: CASTDRTGDNEQFF.

The rearrangement links TRBV19 to TRBJ2-1, with TRBD2 identical over 7 bases. This CDR3 is 14 amino acids long. After removal of 4 bases from V and 8 bases from J, the junction contained 8 bases not matched to a gene. The V gene's germline CDR1 is LNHDA and CDR2 SQIVND (reference sequence). The CDR3 sequence: CASSKRAGWDEQFF. CDR3 nucleotide sequence: TGTGCCAGTAGTAAGAGAGCGGGGTGGGATGAGCAGTTCTTC.

The chain links TRBV20-1 to TRBJ2-7; possible D gene TRBD2, 6 bases. The CDR3 extends over 14 amino acids. V was clipped by 3 bases and J by 2 bases, with 14 bases between them. Germline V gives CDR1 DFQATT, CDR2 SNEGSKA (reference sequence). The CDR3 sequence: CSASGSREPYEQYF. CDR3 bases: TGCAGTGCTAGTGGCTCCCGGGAGCCCTACGAGCAGTACTTC.

This clone was seen once. The J gene is TRBJ1-6, the V gene TRBV3-1 (or the pseudogene TRBV3-2), with a weak D call TRBD1 (6 bases). This CDR3 contains 13 residues. V was clipped by 7 bases and J by 7 bases, with 11 bases between them. Germline CDR1 and CDR2: LGHDT and YNNKEL (reference sequence). The CDR3 sequence: CASTPQGNSPLHF. The CDR3 DNA follows: TGTGCCAGCACCCCCCAGGGGAATTCACCCCTCCACTTT.

The rearrangement links TRBV5-8 to TRBJ1-1, with TRBD1 matching 9 bases. V dropped 4 bases and J dropped 1; count of bases not matched to a gene: 5. CDR3 length equals 15 residues. The V gene's germline CDR1 is SGHTS and CDR2 YDEGEE. The CDR3 protein is CASSPRGQGNTEAFF. CDR3 DNA: TGTGCCAGCAGCCCGCGGGGACAGGGGAACACTGAAGCTTTCTTT.

The CDR3 is CASSDRGVIGYTF. The DNA of the CDR3 is TGTGCCAGTAGTGACAGGGGGGTTATTGGCTACACCTTC. J is TRBJ1-2 and V is TRBV19; 9 nucleotides align to TRBD1. V gave up 5 bases and J gave up 7 bases; unmatched junction bases: 5. Germline values: CDR1 LNHDA, CDR2 SQIVND (reference sequence). This CDR3 comprises 13 residues.

The rearrangement uses TRBV30 and TRBJ1-1; D may be TRBD1 (6 bases). CDR1 GTSNPN and CDR2 SVGIG come from the germline V gene (reference sequence). Trimming removed 4 bases from V and 5 bases from J, with 23 bases in between. There are 16 residues in the CDR3. CDR3 coding DNA: TGTGCCTGGAACAAACTGTCTATGGCAGGGGTAACTGAAGCTTTCTTT. As protein: CAWNKLSMAGVTEAFF.

This chain connects TRBV5-8 to TRBJ2-3, with 11 bases identical to TRBD1. J was trimmed by 6 bases and V by 2 bases; bases with no gene match: 11. This CDR3 region has 17 residues. Per germline, CDR1 SGHTS and CDR2 YDEGEE. The CDR3 spells CASSLGKRTGGGDTQYF. The CDR3 DNA is TGTGCCAGCAGCTTAGGAAAAAGGACAGGGGGCGGGGATACGCAGTATTTT.

The V gene is TRBV10-2, the J gene TRBJ2-3, with D possibly matching TRBD1 (6 bases). The CDR3 consists of 13 residues. V was cut by 4 bases and J by 4 bases, with 9 bases left in between. Germline lookup yields CDR1 WSHSY and CDR2 SAAADI. The CDR3 is CASSATGPDTQYF. The DNA of the CDR3 is TGCGCCAGCAGTGCGACAGGACCAGATACGCAGTATTTT.

The chain has TRBV5-6 and TRBJ1-1; TRBD1 matches 10 bases. The V gene end was trimmed by 2 bases and the J gene end by 4 bases; junction bases not matched to a gene: 8. This CDR3 is built from 16 residues. In germline, CDR1 is SGHDT, CDR2 YYEEEE. Here the CDR3 reads CASSFRDRGWGTEAFF. CDR3 DNA: TGTGCCAGCAGCTTCCGGGACAGGGGATGGGGCACTGAAGCTTTCTTT.

In regard to this clone: Other DNA sequences in this specimen translate into the identical CDR3. The V and J genes are TRBV5-1 and TRBJ2-3, with TRBD1 matching over 7 bases. CDR3 length: 15 residues. J lost 4 bases, V lost 0 bases, and 5 bases had no gene match. From germline, CDR1 is SGHRS and CDR2 YFSETQ. CDR3 coding DNA: TGCGCCAGCAGCTTGGGCGACAGGGCCTCAGATACGCAGTATTTT. The encoded protein is CASSLGDRASDTQYF.

This chain uses TRBV7-8 with TRBJ1-5, with unresolved D. This CDR3 spans 14 amino acids. Trimming shortened V by 1 base and J by 7 bases, and 11 bases separated the two germline ends. Germline values: CDR1 SGHVS, CDR2 FQNEAQ. The CDR3 loop reads CASSLGSAGQPQHF. CDR3 DNA sequence: TGTGCCAGCAGCTTAGGCTCAGCGGGGCAGCCCCAGCATTTT. Full variable domain (outside the CDR3, taken from reference TRBV7-8 and TRBJ1-5): GAGVSQSPRYKVAKRGQDVALRCDPISGHVSLFWYQQALGQGPEFLTYFQNEAQLDKSGLPSDRFFAERPEGSVSTLKIQRTQQEDSAVYLCASSLGSAGQPQHFGDGTRLSIL.